Listed here is a single T cell receptor beta chain. Original processing notes: How many nucleated cells were present was estimated from reference gene primer amplification. The method was immunoSEQ multiplex PCR; TCRdb's version includes in-frame clones alone and lacks a portion of them. The V and J calls and clone size are taken from that table; D and trimming were inferred from the DNA. The repertoire has over 70,000 clones, 75% to 85% of them found once; the top ten carry 6.9%. The sample comes from a study of blood T cell repertoires in COVID-19. V was trimmed by 0 bases and J by 3 bases, leaving 6 bases between them. This CDR3 is built from 14 residues. Germline CDR1 reads LNHNV; CDR2 reads YYDKDF (reference sequence).

This clonotype was obtained from a man aged 25-40 years with COVID-19, enrolled during active disease. The specimen sequenced was peripheral blood. This chain uses TRBV15 with TRBJ2-1, with unresolved D. The CDR3 sequence is CATSRDRSYNEQFF. DNA of the CDR3: TGTGCCACCAGCAGAGATCGGAGCTACAATGAGCAGTTCTTC.